This T cell receptor (beta chain) was captured by sequencing in a study of T cell responses to AZD1222 COVID-19 vaccine. This CDR3 spans 14 amino acids. The trim removed 5 bases at V and 5 bases at J, leaving 4 bases unmatched. Germline loops: CDR1 SGHRS, CDR2 YFSETQ. This table comes from immunoSEQ multiplex PCR, and its TCRdb copy is limited to in-frame clones, with some not included. The repertoire holds 180,000 or so clones, with about 90% as singletons. The input for sequencing was peripheral blood, taken 28 days after the second AZD1222 dose. The genes are TRBV5-1 and TRBJ2-1, with TRBD2 matching 10 bases. The TCR comes from an adult who received the AZD1222 COVID-19 vaccine. CDR3 sequence (DNA): TGCGCCAGCAGTCGGACTAGCGGAGACAATGAGCAGTTCTTC. As protein: CASSRTSGDNEQFF. Based on the CDR3 plus reference TRBV5-1 and TRBJ2-1, the full variable domain is KAGVTQTPRYLIKTRGQQVTLSCSPISGHRSVSWYQQTPGQGLQFLFEYFSETQRNKGNFPGRFSGRQFSNSRSEMNVSTLELGDSALYLCASSRTSGDNEQFFGPGTRLTVL.